This is a list of T cell receptor beta chains from one sample in a study of identical twins. TCRdb re-derived calls from the 5' RACE reads in MiXCR, one entry per CDR3 protein. The sample includes 420,000 or so distinct CDR3 sequences, around 20% seen only once; the top ten take 12%. Sequencing used naive T cells sorted from blood. These receptors were taken from a middle-aged man in good health. Each CDR3 is given with its conserved first and last residue. D genes are given only for firm matches. Clone size, where shown, is once, few, many, or a class for clones that have expanded.

J | size | V | D | DNA | CDR3
TRBJ2-5 | - | TRBV5-5 | - | TGTGCCAGCAGCTTGGTGCCGGCCGAGACCCAGTACTTC | CASSLVPAETQYF
TRBJ2-1 | many | TRBV12-3/TRBV12-4 | TRBD1 | TGTGCCAGCAGTTCCGGACAGGGCCCACCGTTCTTC | CASSSGQGPPFF
TRBJ2-1 | - | TRBV6-1 | - | TGTGCCAGCAGCCAAACACTAGCCCTTACTTACAATGAGCAGTTCTTC | CASSQTLALTYNEQFF
TRBJ2-3 | few | TRBV6-1 | TRBD1 | TGTGCCAGCAGCCCACAGGGGGGCACAGATACGCAGTATTTT | CASSPQGGTDTQYF
TRBJ1-1 | - | TRBV7-2 | - | TGTGCCAGCAGCTTAGCGACTTATGGGACTGAAGCTTTCTTT | CASSLATYGTEAFF
TRBJ2-1 | few | TRBV29-1 | TRBD2 | TGCAGCGTTGGCCCTCAGACTAGCCTGTACAATGAGCAGTTCTTC | CSVGPQTSLYNEQFF
TRBJ1-2 | - | TRBV29-1 | - | TGCAGCGTTGAAGGGGTATCCAACTATGGCTACACCTTC | CSVEGVSNYGYTF
TRBJ1-5 | - | TRBV12-3/TRBV12-4 | TRBD1 | TGTGCCAGCAGGCCCGGGACAGGTAGCAATCAGCCCCAGCATTTT | CASRPGTGSNQPQHF
TRBJ1-1 | few | TRBV30 | - | TGTGCCTGGAGTGTAGATCTTTGGCATACGGCCACTGAAGCTTTCTTT | CAWSVDLWHTATEAFF
TRBJ2-5 | few | TRBV15 | - | TGTGCCACCAGCAGAAGGACTGGCGGCAGAGAGACCCAGTACTTC | CATSRRTGGRETQYF
TRBJ1-6 | - | TRBV20-1 | TRBD1 | TGCAGTGCTCGGGACAGGGTGGCATCACCCCTCCACTTT | CSARDRVASPLHF
TRBJ1-3 | few | TRBV10-3 | - | TGTGCCATCAGTGTAAGACTGGACCTCTCTGGAAACACCATATATTTT | CAISVRLDLSGNTIYF
TRBJ1-5 | few | TRBV6-1 | - | TGTGCCAGCAGTGAAGCGCAGTATCAGCCCCAGCATTTT | CASSEAQYQPQHF
TRBJ2-7 | many | TRBV29-1 | TRBD1 | TGCAGCGCCCGGACAGGGATCTACGAGCAGTACTTC | CSARTGIYEQYF
TRBJ2-1 | few | TRBV27 | TRBD2 | TGTGCCAGCAGTTTTAGCGGGAGGGCCTCCTACAATGAGCAGTTCTTC | CASSFSGRASYNEQFF
TRBJ1-1 | few | TRBV6-2/TRBV6-3 | - | TGTGCCAGCAGTTACGCCGGGGTACCTGAAGCTTTCTTT | CASSYAGVPEAFF
TRBJ2-7 | - | TRBV28 | - | TGTGCCAGCAGTCCCCGTAAATGGGGGAGTGGGGCCTACGAGCAGTACTTC | CASSPRKWGSGAYEQYF
TRBJ2-4 | many | TRBV4-3 | - | TGCGCCAGCAGCCAAGATATAAGGGGCCGAGGGAACATTCAGTACTTC | CASSQDIRGRGNIQYF
TRBJ2-4 | many | TRBV28 | TRBD1 | TGTGCCAGCAGTCCCATTAGGGGGCTAGCCAAAAACATTCAGTACTTC | CASSPIRGLAKNIQYF
TRBJ2-1 | few | TRBV9 | TRBD2 | TGTGCCAGCAGCGTAGCTGCCGGGACTAGCGGGGCGAATGAGCAGTTCTTC | CASSVAAGTSGANEQFF
TRBJ2-5 | - | TRBV12-3/TRBV12-4 | TRBD1 | TGTGCCAGCAACGCCGACAGGGGGACAGGAGAGACCCAGTACTTC | CASNADRGTGETQYF
TRBJ2-7 | few | TRBV9 | - | TGTGCCAGCAGCGTAGCGGGTCCGAGCTCCTACGAGCAGTACTTC | CASSVAGPSSYEQYF
TRBJ2-7 | - | TRBV28 | TRBD1 | TGTGCCAGCAGTTCACACGGACAGGCCGAATCCTACGAGCAGTACTTC | CASSSHGQAESYEQYF
TRBJ2-3 | - | TRBV28 | TRBD2 | TGTGCCAGCAGTTTAGCCCCTAGCGGGTGGGCGACAGATACGCAGTATTTT | CASSLAPSGWATDTQYF
TRBJ2-7 | many | TRBV3-1 | - | TGTGCCAGCAGCCAAGGGAAGGGGTACGAGCAGTACTTC | CASSQGKGYEQYF
TRBJ2-3 | once | TRBV7-2 | TRBD2 | TGTGCCAGCAGCTTTTCTAGCGGGGGAAGCACAGATACGCAGTATTTT | CASSFSSGGSTDTQYF
TRBJ2-7 | - | TRBV7-2 | TRBD1 | TGTGCCAGCAGCCTCTGGGACAGGTCCTACGAGCAGTACTTC | CASSLWDRSYEQYF
TRBJ2-7 | - | TRBV4-1 | - | TGCGCCAGCAGCCAAGGGACTCTCTCCTACGAGCAGTACTTC | CASSQGTLSYEQYF
TRBJ1-5 | - | TRBV20-1 | - | TGCAGTGCCGAGACAGAACACTATAGCAATCAGCCCCAGCATTTT | CSAETEHYSNQPQHF
TRBJ2-3 | - | TRBV9 | - | TGTGCCAGCAGCGTAGACACAGGTTGGGCAGATACGCAGTATTTT | CASSVDTGWADTQYF
TRBJ2-2 | many | TRBV20-1 | TRBD2 | TGCAGTGCTAGTTCTTGGGAGGGCGCGAACACCGGGGAGCTGTTTTTT | CSASSWEGANTGELFF
TRBJ2-7 | many | TRBV28 | - | TGTGCCAGCAGTTCCCAGTCCCTCTCCTACGAGCAGTACTTC | CASSSQSLSYEQYF
TRBJ2-7 | few | TRBV4-2 | - | TGTGCCAGCAGCCAATCTACCCATGTTAATACCTACGAGCAGTACTTC | CASSQSTHVNTYEQYF
TRBJ2-1 | - | TRBV12-3/TRBV12-4 | TRBD1 | TGTGCCAGCAGTCTCGGGACAGGGGGTATATTGGACTCCTACAATGAGCAGTTCTTC | CASSLGTGGILDSYNEQFF
TRBJ2-2 | - | TRBV9 | TRBD2 | TGTGCCAGCAGCCCTGAACTAGCGGTGAACACCGGGGAGCTGTTTTTT | CASSPELAVNTGELFF
TRBJ2-2 | - | TRBV7-8 | - | TGTGCCAGCAGCTTAGCGAGGCTCACCGGGGAGCTGTTTTTT | CASSLARLTGELFF
TRBJ2-5 | - | TRBV20-1 | - | TGCAGTGCTAGCTCTCCAGCCTCGGAGACCCAGTACTTC | CSASSPASETQYF
TRBJ1-2 | - | TRBV29-1 | TRBD1 | TGCAGCGTTGAAGACCTGGGGACAGGGGATGGCTACACCTTC | CSVEDLGTGDGYTF
TRBJ1-1 | - | TRBV5-1 | - | TGCGCCAGCAGCTCCACAGGGTCTGAAGCTTTCTTT | CASSSTGSEAFF
TRBJ2-3 | - | TRBV6-1 | TRBD2 | TGTGCCAGCAGTGTAAGCGGGGGGCGTGGAGATACGCAGTATTTT | CASSVSGGRGDTQYF
TRBJ1-1 | many | TRBV5-1 | - | TGCGCCAGCAGTAACACCGGGGCGTCCACTGAAGCTTTCTTT | CASSNTGASTEAFF
TRBJ2-3 | many | TRBV5-5 | TRBD1 | TGTGCCAGCAGCTTGGGTGGGACAGGGGGCACAGATACGCAGTATTTT | CASSLGGTGGTDTQYF
TRBJ2-4 | many | TRBV20-1 | - | TGTTCAATCCTAGCCAAAAACATTCAGTACTTC | CSILAKNIQYF
TRBJ2-7 | few | TRBV27 | - | TGTGCCAGCAGTTCCTCACTAAGCTACGAGCAGTACTTC | CASSSSLSYEQYF
TRBJ2-3 | - | TRBV6-2/TRBV6-3 | TRBD2 | TGTGCCAGCAGCAGAGGGACTAGCGGGGACCCTAGCACAGATACGCAGTATTTT | CASSRGTSGDPSTDTQYF
TRBJ2-6 | few | TRBV7-2 | - | TGTGCCAGCAGCTTAGATGGCAGGGCTGGGGCCAACGTCCTGACTTTC | CASSLDGRAGANVLTF
TRBJ2-2 | many | TRBV7-8 | TRBD2 | TGTGCCAGCAGCTTAGCCAGGACTAGCGGGGTGAACACCGGGGAGCTGTTTTTT | CASSLARTSGVNTGELFF
TRBJ2-3 | - | TRBV20-1 | TRBD1 | TGCAGTGCTGGGCAGGGGGCCCGCACAGATACGCAGTATTTT | CSAGQGARTDTQYF
TRBJ2-5 | many | TRBV5-1 | TRBD1 | TGCGCCAGCAGCTTGGACAGGGGGCGAGGGACCCAGTACTTC | CASSLDRGRGTQYF
TRBJ2-7 | - | TRBV29-1 | TRBD1 | TGCAGCGTTGAAGCCCGACAGGGAGTCGGGCAGTACTTC | CSVEARQGVGQYF
TRBJ1-2 | few | TRBV10-3 | - | TGTGCCATCAGCCTTGACAGGATGAGTGGCTACACCTTC | CAISLDRMSGYTF
TRBJ2-7 | - | TRBV12-3/TRBV12-4 | - | TGTGCCAGCAGCCACGGACGGACCTACGAGCAGTACTTC | CASSHGRTYEQYF